These 3 T cell receptor beta chains were sequenced from one sample in a study of cytomegalovirus exposure and HLA in healthy donors. The PCR was carried out with 60 Vbeta primers and 13 Jbeta primers. TCRdb's copy holds only in-frame clones and misses some; the assay was immunoSEQ multiplex PCR. The sample lists some 100,000 clones, under 85% occurring once. Material for sequencing was PBMCs. These receptors were collected from a woman in her thirties or forties in good health and CMV-seronegative.

This sequence joins TRBV5-4 and TRBJ2-1; 9 bases match TRBD1. Germline V lookup: CDR1 SGHNT, CDR2 YYREEE (reference sequence). This CDR3 has 16 residues. The V and J ends lost 5 bases and 3 bases, in that order; junction bases with no gene match: 9. DNA for the CDR3: TGTGCCAGCAGGCATCCGGGACAGGGTTTCTACAATGAGCAGTTCTTC. Residues: CASRHPGQGFYNEQFF. Full variable domain (rest looked up from reference TRBV5-4 and TRBJ2-1): ETGVTQSPTHLIKTRGQQVTLRCSSQSGHNTVSWYQQALGQGPQFIFQYYREEENGRGNFPPRFSGLQFPNYSSELNVNALELDDSALYLCASRHPGQGFYNEQFFGPGTRLTVL.

The V gene is TRBV7-3, the J gene TRBJ2-5; the match to TRBD2 covers 7 bases. Germline lookup yields CDR1 SGHTA and CDR2 FQGTGA. V was clipped by 0 bases and J by 5 bases; unmatched bases: 3. The CDR3 contains 14 residues. The CDR3 nucleotides read TGTGCCAGCAGCTTAACAGGGAGGGGCGAGACCCAGTACTTC. Translating it yields CASSLTGRGETQYF.

Comment on this clone: At the DNA level, this CDR3 is encoded by other sequences in the same sample as well. The V gene is TRBV27, the J gene TRBJ2-7, with D maybe TRBD1 (5 bases). This CDR3 is built from 13 residues. The V gene's germline CDR1 is MNHEY and CDR2 SMNVEV (reference sequence). V was pared by 3 bases and J by 2 bases, with 8 bases between. CDR3 DNA: TGTGCCAGCAGTTTTTCAGGGACCTACGAGCAGTACTTC. Residues: CASSFSGTYEQYF.